These 10 T cell receptor beta chains were all obtained from the same sample, sequenced in a study of T cells in Graves' hyperthyroidism and ophthalmopathy. What was amplified from RNA transcripts were TCR beta CDR3 regions. A first-round RT-PCR of the TCR CDR3 used the HTBI primer set. One entry per CDR3 protein results from TCRdb running MiXCR on the multiplex PCR reads. The table has almost 500,000 distinct CDR3 sequences, around a fifth seen once. The sample comprised blood. The receptors shown here come from a woman in her 70s with Graves' ophthalmopathy.

Here the CDR3 reads CSAIGGGRNTEAFF. CDR3 bases: TGCAGTGCGATTGGGGGGGGTAGGAACACTGAAGCTTTCTTT. This chain uses TRBV20-1 with TRBJ1-1; the D gene is possibly TRBD1 (5 bases). Trimming took 6 bases from V and 1 from J, leaving 15 bases between them. There are 14 residues in the CDR3. Germline values: CDR1 DFQATT, CDR2 SNEGSKA (reference sequence).

The CDR3 protein is CSASSALTRGDIYEQYF. The CDR3, as DNA: TGCAGTGCTAGTTCCGCCCTTACTAGAGGAGACATATACGAGCAGTACTTC. The chain carries TRBV20-1 and TRBJ2-7; weak D call: TRBD2 (5 bases). The ends were cut back, 3 bases at V and 4 bases at J, with 25 bases in the middle. Per germline, CDR1 DFQATT and CDR2 SNEGSKA (reference sequence). The CDR3 sequence is 17 residues long.

This clonotype appeared once. The chain employs TRBV20-1 and TRBJ2-3, with 9 nucleotides matching TRBD2. Unmatched junction bases numbered 16, after V lost 6 bases and J lost 9 bases. This CDR3 comprises 15 residues. The germline gives CDR1 DFQATT, CDR2 SNEGSKA (reference sequence). The CDR3 region is CSALLSLAGIWTQYF. DNA of the CDR3: TGCAGTGCCCTACTAAGTCTAGCGGGAATTTGGACGCAGTATTTT.

The V call is TRBV6-5, the J call TRBJ1-4; D not certain. Germline V gene lookup returns CDR1 MNHEY and CDR2 SVGAGI. The V and J ends lost 0 bases and 10 bases respectively, with 18 bases between them. This CDR3 is built from 16 residues. CDR3 amino acids: CASSYSPTQAGGKLFF. CDR3 sequence (DNA): TGTGCCAGCAGTTACTCTCCGACACAAGCAGGAGGAAAACTGTTTTTT.

The chain recombines TRBV20-1 with TRBJ2-5, with D hard to call. This CDR3 has 10 amino acids. Trimming shortened V by 0 bases and J by 7 bases, and 3 bases separated the two germline ends. Germline CDR1 is DFQATT and CDR2 is SNEGSKA (reference sequence). DNA of the CDR3: TGCAGTGCTAGAGACGTGACCCAGTACTTC. It yields the protein CSARDVTQYF.

The chain joins TRBV13 to TRBJ2-7, with 8 bases fitting TRBD1. This CDR3 is built from 15 residues. V lost 5 bases to trimming and J lost 3 bases; unmatched junction nucleotides: 9. CDR1 and CDR2 (germline): PRHDT, FYEKMQ (reference sequence). The CDR3: CASSPTGAPYYEQYF. The CDR3 coding sequence is TGTGCCAGCAGCCCGACAGGGGCGCCTTACTACGAGCAGTACTTC.

The chain links TRBV6-2 or TRBV6-3 to TRBJ1-4; tentatively, D is TRBD1 (6 bases). The germline gives CDR1 MNHEY, CDR2 SVGEGT. The CDR3 contains 13 residues. The CDR3 region has the DNA TGTGTTGGTAGGGGGACAACTAATGAAAAACTGTTTTTT. This gives the protein CVGRGTTNEKLFF.

This CDR3 is CASSVGGDLYQPQHF. CDR3 sequence (DNA): TGTGCCAGCAGCGTAGGGGGGGACTTATATCAGCCCCAGCATTTT. This chain links TRBV9 with TRBJ1-5; TRBD1 is a possible D gene (5 bases). The CDR3 sequence is 15 residues long. V was pared by 0 bases and J by 5 bases, with 12 bases between. Looked up from germline, CDR1 is SGDLS and CDR2 is YYNGEE.

The J gene is TRBJ2-1, the V gene TRBV11-2; D gene unclear. The germline gives CDR1 SGHAT, CDR2 FQNNGV. This CDR3 comprises 12 residues. Trimming left V 6 bases short and J 6 bases short, with 9 bases between. The CDR3 coding sequence is TGTGCCAGCAGGTCCTCTAGCAATGAGCAGTTCTTC. This gives the protein CASRSSSNEQFF.

The CDR3 region has the DNA TGTGCCAGCAGCCCCGGGACCTTCTCCTACAATGAGCAGTTCTTC. It encodes CASSPGTFSYNEQFF. The chain couples TRBV7-2 to TRBJ2-1, with D perhaps assigned TRBD1 or TRBD2 (5 bases each). Trimming pared 5 bases from V and 0 bases from J, leaving 11 bases between. The CDR3 totals 15 residues. Germline assignment: CDR1 SGHTA and CDR2 FQGNSA.